The rows below give T cell receptor beta chains drawn from one sample of a study of blood T cell repertoires in COVID-19. Data came from immunoSEQ multiplex PCR; TCRdb stores just in-frame clones and leaves some out. The data hold 140,000 to 150,000 clones, with about 82% observed a single time. Sequencing was performed on peripheral blood. Receptor source: a woman in her 40s with active or convalescent COVID-19. Each CDR3 is given with its conserved first and last residue. Each record gives: J gene, V gene, clone size, D gene, CDR3 DNA, CDR3 protein. The D gene is left open where the match is weak. Not every row has a clone size; where given, it reads once, few, many or a size class.

J gene: TRBJ2-1; V gene: TRBV19; clone size: -; D gene: TRBD1; CDR3 DNA: TGTGCCAGTAGTGCTCCCGGGACAGGGAAAAATGAGCAGTTCTTC; CDR3 protein: CASSAPGTGKNEQFF
J gene: TRBJ1-5; V gene: TRBV2; clone size: -; D gene: -; CDR3 DNA: TGTGCCAGCACCCTTCCGGGCAGCTGGGGGCTGCAGCATTTT; CDR3 protein: CASTLPGSWGLQHF
J gene: TRBJ1-5; V gene: TRBV6-5; clone size: once; D gene: -; CDR3 DNA: TGTGCCAGCAGGCGGACAGCAAGCAATCAGCCCCAGCATTTT; CDR3 protein: CASRRTASNQPQHF
J gene: TRBJ1-2; V gene: TRBV12-5; clone size: -; D gene: -; CDR3 DNA: TGTGCTAGTGGTTTGGGACAGAACTATGGCTACACCTTC; CDR3 protein: CASGLGQNYGYTF
J gene: TRBJ2-1; V gene: TRBV6-5; clone size: -; D gene: TRBD1; CDR3 DNA: TGTGCCAGCAGTTATGGGACAGGGTCGTACAATGAGCAGTTCTTC; CDR3 protein: CASSYGTGSYNEQFF
J gene: TRBJ1-2; V gene: TRBV29-1; clone size: -; D gene: -; CDR3 DNA: TGCAGCGTTGGAGAGGGCACCTTCTATGGCTACACCTTC; CDR3 protein: CSVGEGTFYGYTF
J gene: TRBJ1-2; V gene: TRBV5-1; clone size: -; D gene: TRBD1; CDR3 DNA: TGCGCCAGCAGAGGGGGCGTCAATGATGGCTACACCTTC; CDR3 protein: CASRGGVNDGYTF
J gene: TRBJ1-2; V gene: TRBV6-1; clone size: -; D gene: -; CDR3 DNA: TGTGCCAGCAGTGCGGACGGAGGTTATGGCTACACCTTC; CDR3 protein: CASSADGGYGYTF
J gene: TRBJ1-1; V gene: TRBV6-2/TRBV6-3; clone size: -; D gene: -; CDR3 DNA: TGTGCCAGCAGTCCCCTTTTGAACACTGAAGCTTTCTTT; CDR3 protein: CASSPLLNTEAFF
J gene: TRBJ1-2; V gene: TRBV29-1; clone size: -; D gene: -; CDR3 DNA: TGCAGCGTTGTAGGGGTCTATGGCTACACCTTC; CDR3 protein: CSVVGVYGYTF
J gene: TRBJ1-5; V gene: TRBV2; clone size: few; D gene: TRBD1; CDR3 DNA: TGTGCCAGCAGCCTCGGACAGGATCGGGGTCAGCCCCAGCATTTT; CDR3 protein: CASSLGQDRGQPQHF
J gene: TRBJ1-1; V gene: TRBV4-2; clone size: -; D gene: -; CDR3 DNA: TGTGCCAGCAGCCAAGAGCTAGGCAGGGCTGAAGCTTTCTTT; CDR3 protein: CASSQELGRAEAFF
J gene: TRBJ1-1; V gene: TRBV7-2; clone size: -; D gene: -; CDR3 DNA: TGTGCCAGCAGCTCCGCGGGGGGACTTAGCACTGAAGCTTTCTTT; CDR3 protein: CASSSAGGLSTEAFF
J gene: TRBJ1-3; V gene: TRBV10-3; clone size: -; D gene: -; CDR3 DNA: TGTGCCATCAGTGGACAGATAACCTCTCTTGGAAACACCATATATTTT; CDR3 protein: CAISGQITSLGNTIYF
J gene: TRBJ1-6; V gene: TRBV6-4; clone size: -; D gene: TRBD1; CDR3 DNA: TGTGCCAGCAGCCAGATCGACAGGGGTAATTCACCCCTCCACTTT; CDR3 protein: CASSQIDRGNSPLHF
J gene: TRBJ2-3; V gene: TRBV6-2/TRBV6-3; clone size: -; D gene: TRBD2; CDR3 DNA: TGTGCCAGCAGTTGGGCTAGCGGGGAAATGGATACGCAGTATTTT; CDR3 protein: CASSWASGEMDTQYF
J gene: TRBJ1-2; V gene: TRBV28; clone size: -; D gene: -; CDR3 DNA: TGTGCCAGCAGTCTCAGTGCTAACTATGGCTACACCTTC; CDR3 protein: CASSLSANYGYTF
J gene: TRBJ2-2; V gene: TRBV14; clone size: -; D gene: TRBD2; CDR3 DNA: TGTGCCAGCAGCCTTTTAGAGGGACTAGCTAACACCGGGGAGCTGTTTTTT; CDR3 protein: CASSLLEGLANTGELFF
J gene: TRBJ1-5; V gene: TRBV6-5; clone size: -; D gene: -; CDR3 DNA: TGTGCCAGCAGTTACTCGAGGGCTTACAATCAGCCCCAGCATTTT; CDR3 protein: CASSYSRAYNQPQHF
J gene: TRBJ2-1; V gene: TRBV5-1; clone size: -; D gene: -; CDR3 DNA: TGCGCCAGCAGCTTCATCCGGGAACAGTACAATGAGCAGTTCTTC; CDR3 protein: CASSFIREQYNEQFF
J gene: TRBJ1-1; V gene: TRBV5-1; clone size: -; D gene: TRBD1; CDR3 DNA: TGCGCCAGCACCTGGACAGGGGAGACTGAAGCTTTCTTT; CDR3 protein: CASTWTGETEAFF
J gene: TRBJ1-4; V gene: TRBV2; clone size: -; D gene: -; CDR3 DNA: TGTGCCACGACTCTCGGTACAACTAATGAAAAACTGTTTTTT; CDR3 protein: CATTLGTTNEKLFF
J gene: TRBJ2-3; V gene: TRBV24-1; clone size: -; D gene: -; CDR3 DNA: TGTGCCACCAGTGATTCACTAGCTTCGCAGTATTTT; CDR3 protein: CATSDSLASQYF
J gene: TRBJ2-3; V gene: TRBV7-9; clone size: -; D gene: -; CDR3 DNA: TGTGCCAGCAGCTACAGGGTCTCAGATACGCAGTATTTT; CDR3 protein: CASSYRVSDTQYF
J gene: TRBJ1-1; V gene: TRBV19; clone size: -; D gene: -; CDR3 DNA: TGTGCCAGTAGTACGCCACGGACTATGAACACTGAAGCTTTCTTT; CDR3 protein: CASSTPRTMNTEAFF
J gene: TRBJ2-3; V gene: TRBV6-6; clone size: -; D gene: -; CDR3 DNA: TGTGCCAGCAGTTACACTCGTGCTTCCACAGATACGCAGTATTTT; CDR3 protein: CASSYTRASTDTQYF
J gene: TRBJ2-1; V gene: TRBV25-1; clone size: once; D gene: TRBD2; CDR3 DNA: TGTGCCAGCAGGCCCTTGACTAGCGGGAGTGGAGGTGAGCAGTTCTTC; CDR3 protein: CASRPLTSGSGGEQFF
J gene: TRBJ1-2; V gene: TRBV6-1; clone size: -; D gene: TRBD1; CDR3 DNA: TGTGCCAGCAGTGAAGCCGGGGACAGGGGTAACTATGGCTACACCTTC; CDR3 protein: CASSEAGDRGNYGYTF
J gene: TRBJ1-2; V gene: TRBV6-5; clone size: few; D gene: -; CDR3 DNA: TGTGCCAGCAGCCCAGGGTCCGTCTCTGGCTACACCTTC; CDR3 protein: CASSPGSVSGYTF
J gene: TRBJ2-7; V gene: TRBV7-9; clone size: -; D gene: TRBD2; CDR3 DNA: TGTGCCAGCAGCTTAGTTGCGGGACTAGCGGGAGTTTACTACGAGCAGTACTTC; CDR3 protein: CASSLVAGLAGVYYEQYF
J gene: TRBJ1-2; V gene: TRBV9; clone size: once; D gene: -; CDR3 DNA: TGTGCCAGCAGCGTAGGCCCGGGGGGTGGCTACACCTTC; CDR3 protein: CASSVGPGGGYTF
J gene: TRBJ1-5; V gene: TRBV9; clone size: -; D gene: -; CDR3 DNA: TGTGCCAGCAGCCGGGGGGATCAGCCCCAGCATTTT; CDR3 protein: CASSRGDQPQHF
J gene: TRBJ1-5; V gene: TRBV6-1; clone size: -; D gene: TRBD1; CDR3 DNA: TGTGCCAGCAGTGAAGCTAGAGGGACAGGACTCATCTCGAGGCGCCAGCCCCAGCATTTT; CDR3 protein: CASSEARGTGLISRRQPQHF
J gene: TRBJ1-2; V gene: TRBV5-4; clone size: once; D gene: -; CDR3 DNA: TGTGCCAGCAGCTTGGAGGGGGGGTATGGCTACACCTTC; CDR3 protein: CASSLEGGYGYTF
J gene: TRBJ1-1; V gene: TRBV7-2; clone size: few; D gene: -; CDR3 DNA: TGTGCCAGCAGCTTAGGGGGGGGCAACACTGAAGCTTTCTTT; CDR3 protein: CASSLGGGNTEAFF
J gene: TRBJ1-1; V gene: TRBV18; clone size: -; D gene: TRBD1; CDR3 DNA: TGTGCCAGCTCACCACTCGGAGCCAGGGGGCTCGTAAGGTTGCCGGCTGAAGCTTTCTTT; CDR3 protein: CASSPLGARGLVRLPAEAFF
J gene: TRBJ1-2; V gene: TRBV28; clone size: -; D gene: -; CDR3 DNA: TGTGCCAGCAGCAATCGGGACACACCTAACTATGGCTACACCTTC; CDR3 protein: CASSNRDTPNYGYTF
J gene: TRBJ1-4; V gene: TRBV11-2; clone size: -; D gene: TRBD1; CDR3 DNA: TGTGCCAGCAGCATGGGGACAGGGGGCCGCACTAATGAAAAACTGTTTTTT; CDR3 protein: CASSMGTGGRTNEKLFF
J gene: TRBJ2-7; V gene: TRBV11-2; clone size: -; D gene: TRBD2; CDR3 DNA: TGTGCCAGCAGCCTCGGGACTAGCGCCGTTCGATACGAGCAGTACTTC; CDR3 protein: CASSLGTSAVRYEQYF
J gene: TRBJ1-1; V gene: TRBV4-3; clone size: -; D gene: -; CDR3 DNA: TGCGCCAGCAGCCAAGCAGTACAGGGATCGAACACTGAAGCTTTCTTT; CDR3 protein: CASSQAVQGSNTEAFF
J gene: TRBJ1-3; V gene: TRBV3-1/TRBV3-2; clone size: -; D gene: TRBD1; CDR3 DNA: TGTGCCAGCAGCCCGTGGACAGGGGGAGCCTCTGGAAACACCATATATTTT; CDR3 protein: CASSPWTGGASGNTIYF
J gene: TRBJ2-3; V gene: TRBV18; clone size: once; D gene: -; CDR3 DNA: TGTGCCAGCTCCCGAAGCTTAGCGGTCACAGATACGCAGTATTTT; CDR3 protein: CASSRSLAVTDTQYF
J gene: TRBJ1-5; V gene: TRBV5-1; clone size: -; D gene: -; CDR3 DNA: TGCGCCAGCAGCTACTCAGGGGACAATCAGCCCCAGCATTTT; CDR3 protein: CASSYSGDNQPQHF